These T cell receptor beta chains were read from a single sample in a study of shared clonotypes between healthy human individuals. The repertoire was sequenced with immunoSEQ multiplex PCR; TCRdb's copy has only in-frame clones and lacks some. The data contain roughly 1,100,000 clones, under 80% of them seen just once; the ten biggest clones take up roughly 1.4%. The sample taken for sequencing was memory CD4+ T cells sorted from blood. The origin of the receptors is a man aged 18 to 30 in good health. CDR3s leave out the opening cysteine and the closing phenylalanine or tryptophan. Fields, in order: CDR3 protein, clone size, V gene, J gene. Part of the rows lack a size; the others show once, few, many or a class for expanded clones.

CDR3: ATAGGLGNIQY
size: -
V: TRBV28
J: TRBJ2-4

CDR3: SVGFLGTDTQY
size: many
V: TRBV29-1
J: TRBJ2-3

CDR3: ASSSGAGRGYT
size: -
V: TRBV7-2
J: TRBJ1-2

CDR3: ASSVGGTSGPSTDTQY
size: -
V: TRBV9
J: TRBJ2-3

CDR3: ASSRMTGGTGELF
size: -
V: TRBV6-5
J: TRBJ2-2

CDR3: ASSLDRSNTEAF
size: once
V: TRBV7-2
J: TRBJ1-1

CDR3: ASSSGGTSYNEQF
size: -
V: TRBV6-6
J: TRBJ2-1

CDR3: ASSRISGGGPETQY
size: few
V: TRBV13
J: TRBJ2-5

CDR3: ASSLVGYEQY
size: -
V: TRBV5-6
J: -

CDR3: ASSFQRSGANVLT
size: -
V: TRBV7-2
J: TRBJ2-6

CDR3: ASKYPREVPYEQY
size: once
V: TRBV2
J: TRBJ2-7

CDR3: ASSLDREYGYT
size: -
V: TRBV6-5
J: TRBJ1-2

CDR3: AWSVAPNQPQH
size: few
V: TRBV30
J: TRBJ1-5

CDR3: ASSLDIYNSPLH
size: few
V: TRBV5-4
J: TRBJ1-6

CDR3: ASSFLQGSHQPQH
size: many
V: TRBV27
J: TRBJ1-5

CDR3: ASIGGGASGRGTQY
size: -
V: TRBV5-4
J: TRBJ2-3

CDR3: ASTYYSVGTDTQY
size: -
V: TRBV7-9
J: TRBJ2-3

CDR3: ASSTGQGAGNTEAF
size: few
V: TRBV5-1
J: TRBJ1-1

CDR3: ASSATGLEYQPQH
size: -
V: TRBV9
J: TRBJ1-5

CDR3: ASSLRGDGYT
size: -
V: TRBV27
J: TRBJ1-2

CDR3: ASTIREGKNIQY
size: -
V: TRBV28
J: TRBJ2-4

CDR3: ASSKDDNRGLFRHYGYT
size: -
V: TRBV5-1
J: TRBJ1-2

CDR3: AISESFSETYEQY
size: -
V: TRBV10-3
J: TRBJ2-7

CDR3: ASSGRRGEQY
size: -
V: TRBV7-2
J: TRBJ2-7